The clone carrying this T cell receptor (beta chain) was seen ten or more times. Its antigen is unknown. This entry comes from a study of early T cells in non-severe SARS-CoV-2 infection. For the study at large: Alpha and beta chains were unpaired, from unsorted whole-blood bulk RNA. Study-wide points: Private and CD4 specificities were missed by VDJdb matching, skewed to anti-spike CD8.

CDR1 and CDR2 from the germline V gene are MDHEN and SYDVKM. The V segment lost 7 bases and the J segment 6 bases; nucleotides outside the gene matches: 16. This CDR3 comprises 16 residues. The library protocol tagged individual cDNA molecules with unique molecular identifiers. TCRdb reanalysed the 5' RACE reads using MiXCR and keeps one entry per CDR3 protein. The table records roughly 50,000 distinct CDR3 sequences, roughly 8% of them present only once. The sequence was obtained from an adult who was a healthcare worker with PCR-confirmed SARS-CoV-2 infection or an uninfected control (not recorded which). V usage is TRBV28 and J usage is TRBJ2-7, with TRBD1 matching 9 bases. The sample here was whole blood, taken at baseline. The CDR3 DNA reads as TGTGCCAGCACCAAATCTCACCGGGACAGGGAAGGCGAGCAGTACTTC. Protein sequence: CASTKSHRDREGEQYF.